This TCR beta chain was recovered during a study of T cell repertoires in cytomegalovirus infection. The CDR3 has 14 residues. With 6 bases removed from V and 5 bases from J, the gap between germline ends came to 13 bases. The germline V gene has CDR1 MDHEN and CDR2 SYDVKM. TCRdb processed the reads anew with MiXCR; each CDR3 protein has one entry. Of 500,000 to 600,000 distinct CDR3 sequences listed, approximately 15% are singletons. This receptor was obtained from a human donor in good health (CMV status not recorded). Some clones in this sample may be carry-over from other donors' samples. V is TRBV28 and J is TRBJ1-4; D may be TRBD1 (6 bases). Sequenced input: CD8+ T cells from PBMCs. Here the CDR3 DNA reads TGTGCCAGCAGCCGAGGGGGGTGGAATGAAAAACTGTTTTTT. This encodes CASSRGGWNEKLFF.